This T cell receptor (beta chain) appears in the sequencing data of a study of cytomegalovirus exposure and HLA in healthy donors. The CDR3 is 15 residues long. Germline CDR1 LGHNA, CDR2 YNFKEQ. V gave up 0 bases and J gave up 3 bases; unmatched junction bases: 5. TCRdb keeps only in-frame clones here, not all; method: immunoSEQ multiplex PCR. The profile shows some 130,000 clones, roughly 79% of them singletons. Sequencing was carried out using PBMCs. The clonotype originates from a man in his thirties or forties in good health and CMV-seropositive. The chain carries TRBV4-2 and TRBJ2-7, with 7 nucleotides matching TRBD1. This chain's CDR3 is CASSQDRGTNYEQYF. The DNA of the CDR3 is TGTGCCAGCAGCCAAGACAGGGGGACGAACTACGAGCAGTACTTC.